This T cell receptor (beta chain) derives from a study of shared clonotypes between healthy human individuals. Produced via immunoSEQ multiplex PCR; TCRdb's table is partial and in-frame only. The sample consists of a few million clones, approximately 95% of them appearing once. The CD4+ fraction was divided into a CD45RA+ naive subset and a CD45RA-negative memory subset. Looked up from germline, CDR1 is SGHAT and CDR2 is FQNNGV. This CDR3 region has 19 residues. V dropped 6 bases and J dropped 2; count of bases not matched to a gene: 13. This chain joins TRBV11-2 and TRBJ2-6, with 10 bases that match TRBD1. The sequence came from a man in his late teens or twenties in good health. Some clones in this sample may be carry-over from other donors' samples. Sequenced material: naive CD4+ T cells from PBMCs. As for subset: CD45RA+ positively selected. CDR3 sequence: CASRSGKGQGIAGANVLTF. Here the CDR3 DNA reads TGTGCCAGCAGGAGCGGAAAGGGACAGGGGATCGCTGGGGCCAACGTCCTGACTTTC.